This T cell receptor beta chain came from a study of T cells in localized non-small cell lung cancer. The trim removed 5 bases at V and 3 bases at J, leaving 5 bases unmatched. This CDR3 is 15 amino acids long. Per the germline V gene, CDR1 is SGHRS and CDR2 is YFSETQ. In the case of this clone: What it recognizes is unknown.

The data were produced by immunoSEQ multiplex PCR, yet TCRdb's version contains in-frame clones alone and is incomplete. The data show about 79,000 clones, with 88% seen just once and 20% to 25% held by the top ten. General study points: In uninvolved adjacent lung, T cell clonality reached its highest value, exceeding tumor.

This chain links TRBV5-1 with TRBJ2-5, with TRBD2 matching over 12 bases. Sample: peripheral blood, taken before any cancer treatment. This clonotype originated in a woman aged 40-69 years with stage I squamous cell lung carcinoma. The CDR3 loop is CASRSSGGDKETQYF. CDR3 DNA: TGCGCCAGCAGATCTAGCGGGGGGGATAAAGAGACCCAGTACTTC. Looking up the rest from reference TRBV5-1 and TRBJ2-5 gives the full variable domain: KAGVTQTPRYLIKTRGQQVTLSCSPISGHRSVSWYQQTPGQGLQFLFEYFSETQRNKGNFPGRFSGRQFSNSRSEMNVSTLELGDSALYLCASRSSGGDKETQYFGPGTRLLVL.